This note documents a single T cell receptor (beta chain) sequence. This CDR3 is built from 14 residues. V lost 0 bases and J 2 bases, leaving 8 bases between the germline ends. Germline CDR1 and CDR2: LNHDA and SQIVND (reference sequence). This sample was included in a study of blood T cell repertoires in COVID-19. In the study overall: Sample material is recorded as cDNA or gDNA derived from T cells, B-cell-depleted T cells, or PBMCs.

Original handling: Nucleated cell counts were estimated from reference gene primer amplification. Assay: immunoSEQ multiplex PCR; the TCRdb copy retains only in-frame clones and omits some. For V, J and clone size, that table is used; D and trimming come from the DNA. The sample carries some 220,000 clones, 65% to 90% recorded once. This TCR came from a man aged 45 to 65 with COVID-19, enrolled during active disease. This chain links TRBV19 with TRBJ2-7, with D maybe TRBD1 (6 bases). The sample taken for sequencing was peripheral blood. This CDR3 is CASSIETGTYEQYF. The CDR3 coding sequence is TGTGCCAGTAGTATAGAAACAGGGACCTACGAGCAGTACTTC.